This TCR beta chain derives from a study of CD8+CD57+ T cells in acquired aplastic anemia. Overall study context: On average, sorted CD4+ and CD8+ cells gave about 3.1 ug of DNA.

Broader study findings: Roughly 30 CD8+ CDR3 sequences occurred in both the patients and the controls.

The TCR beta profiling, which covered VDJ combination and CDR3 sequence, was carried out using genomic DNA as the template. MiXCR was run by TCRdb on the reads, yielding one entry per CDR3 protein. This table holds about half a million distinct CDR3 sequences, roughly 34% found once. The sequenced patients had an expansion of CD8+CD57+ cells seen by flow cytometry. Blood came from patients not yet given any therapy. Of note for this clonotype: Its antigen is not identified. This may be a read error, as it is one base from a much larger clone.

The CDR3 has 14 amino acids. From germline, CDR1 is ENHRY and CDR2 SYGVKD. This rearrangement joins TRBV10-3 to TRBJ2-7, with 11 bases matching TRBD1. This clonotype originated in a human donor with aplastic anemia. Sequencing was carried out using sorted CD4+, CD8+, or CD8+CD57+ T cells (not recorded which) from PBMCs. CDR3 sequence: CASSLDRGQDEQHF. CDR3 bases: TGTGCCAGCAGCTTGGACAGGGGGCAGGACGAGCAGCACTTC.